This TCR beta chain was obtained from a study of radiation and T cells in renal cell carcinoma. Here immunoSEQ multiplex PCR was the method, and the copy in TCRdb shows in-frame clones only, minus some. Of approximately 140,000 clones listed, about 87% are singletons. Time point in this sample: baseline pretreatment blood. The treatment here: 15 Gy SBRT to primary tumor, nephrectomy 4 weeks later. This receptor was taken from an older woman with renal cell carcinoma. The starting material was blood, obtained from a patient whose treatment included radiotherapy and nephrectomy.

CDR3 sequence (DNA): TGTGCCAGCAGTCCCCGGACAGGGAAGGGTTCACCCCTCCACTTT. As protein: CASSPRTGKGSPLHF. V gene TRBV28 combines with J gene TRBJ1-6; 8 bases agree with TRBD1. J was trimmed by 9 bases and V by 5 bases; bases with no gene match: 9. The CDR3 length is 15 residues. Germline assignment: CDR1 MDHEN and CDR2 SYDVKM.